The clone carrying this T cell receptor (beta chain) has ten or more counts. Its cognate antigen is unknown. This record belongs to a study of beta chain features in type 1 diabetes. Study background: The study examined around 98,000,000 sorted cells across all samples. Points from the study as a whole: With patients and controls alike, PCR might favor shorter templates to an equal degree. Healthy donors had naive, central memory and Treg TCRB repertoires that appeared less similar than those seen among patients.

Isolated RNA was reverse transcribed in full, so expressed TCRB transcripts were sequenced. The read count averaged around 3.5 million across naive, central memory and regulatory T cell samples. TCRdb keeps only in-frame clones here, not all; method: immunoSEQ multiplex PCR. The repertoire includes under 350,000 clones, under 8.5% of them detected once, and more than 1% sits in the top ten. The CDR3 is made up of 15 amino acids. Trimming shortened V by 5 bases and J by 4 bases, and 15 bases separated the two germline ends. Germline V gives CDR1 SGDLS, CDR2 YYNGEE. This chain uses TRBV9 with TRBJ2-2; perhaps TRBD2 as D (6 bases). Sequencing input: central memory CD4+ T cells from blood. This sequence originates from a woman aged 18-29 years in good health. The CDR3 here is CASSLGRRATGELFF. The CDR3 DNA reads TGTGCCAGCAGTTTAGGGAGGCGGGCCACCGGGGAGCTGTTTTTT.